This TCR beta chain emerged from a study of cytomegalovirus exposure and HLA in healthy donors. Study observations and caveats: In a later analysis, the majority of CMV-associated beta chains seemingly showed HLA restriction. In vitro data verified three CMV-associated chains as specific for CMV antigens. A cluster of highly shared sequence variants was likely a sequencing artifact.

There are 15 residues in the CDR3. V lost 3 bases and J lost 6, with 14 bases in between. Germline V gene sequence: CDR1 SGHTA, CDR2 FQGTGA. PCR was performed using 60 Vbeta and 13 Jbeta primers. Assay: immunoSEQ multiplex PCR; the TCRdb copy retains only in-frame clones and omits some. This sample has hundreds of thousands of clones, with over 75% found just once. Turning to this clone: What it recognizes is unknown.

Healthy individuals who donated bone marrow served as the donors. The V gene is TRBV7-3, the J gene TRBJ2-2; the D is unclear. This clonotype originated in a male donor in good health and CMV-seronegative. The sample was PBMCs. For the CDR3, the DNA is TGTGCCAGCAGCTTGGAGACGGGTTGGGCCGGGGAGCTGTTTTTT. This encodes CASSLETGWAGELFF.